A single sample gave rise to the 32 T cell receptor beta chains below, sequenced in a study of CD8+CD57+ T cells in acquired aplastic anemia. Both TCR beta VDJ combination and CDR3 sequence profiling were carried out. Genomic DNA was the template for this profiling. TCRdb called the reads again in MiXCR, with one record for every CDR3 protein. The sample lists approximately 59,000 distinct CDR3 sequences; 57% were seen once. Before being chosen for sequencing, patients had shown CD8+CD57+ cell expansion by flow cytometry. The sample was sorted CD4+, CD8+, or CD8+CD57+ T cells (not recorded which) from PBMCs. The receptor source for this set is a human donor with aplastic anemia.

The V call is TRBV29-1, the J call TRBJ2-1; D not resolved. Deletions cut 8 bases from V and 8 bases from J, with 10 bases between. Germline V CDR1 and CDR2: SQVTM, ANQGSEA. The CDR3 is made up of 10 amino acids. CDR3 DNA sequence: TGCAGCTCGGGTACCCATGAGCAGTTCTTC. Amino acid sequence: CSSGTHEQFF.

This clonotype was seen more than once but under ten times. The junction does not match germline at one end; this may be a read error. CDR3 in amino acids: CSAEGRESSPQDF. The CDR3 region has the DNA TGCAGCGCCGAGGGTCGGGAGTCATCCCCCCAGGACTTC. The rearrangement uses TRBV29-1 and TRBJ2-1; D is perhaps TRBD2 (6 bases). CDR1 is SQVTM and CDR2 is ANQGSEA in the germline V gene. The CDR3 loop spans 13 amino acids.

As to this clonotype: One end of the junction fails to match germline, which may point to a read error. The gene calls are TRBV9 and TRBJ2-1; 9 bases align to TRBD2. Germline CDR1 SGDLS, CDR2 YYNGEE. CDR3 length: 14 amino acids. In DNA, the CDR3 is TGCGCCACCAGCGTAGGGACTAGCAATGGTGAGCAGTTCTTC. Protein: CATSVGTSNGEQFF.

For the CDR3, the DNA is TGTGCCAGCAGCTTGTACTACGAGCAGTACTTC. It codes for CASSLYYEQYF. V usage is TRBV5-6 and J usage is TRBJ2-7, with D hard to call. The CDR3 spans 11 residues. CDR1 is SGHDT and CDR2 is YYEEEE in the germline V gene. V lost 1 base to trimming and J lost 3 bases, with 2 bases between them.

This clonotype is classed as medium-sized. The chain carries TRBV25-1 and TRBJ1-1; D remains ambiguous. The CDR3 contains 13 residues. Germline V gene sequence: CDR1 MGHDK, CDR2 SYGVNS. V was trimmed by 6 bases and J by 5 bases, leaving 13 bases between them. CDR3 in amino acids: CASSDPGGTEAFF. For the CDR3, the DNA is TGTGCCAGCAGCGACCCCGGAGGGACTGAAGCTTTCTTT.

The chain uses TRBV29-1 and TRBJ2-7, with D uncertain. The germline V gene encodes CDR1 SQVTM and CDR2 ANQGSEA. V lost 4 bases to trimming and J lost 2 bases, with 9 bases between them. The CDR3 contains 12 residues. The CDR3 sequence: CSVVVGAYEQYF. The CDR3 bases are TGCAGCGTTGTTGTCGGTGCCTACGAGCAGTACTTC.

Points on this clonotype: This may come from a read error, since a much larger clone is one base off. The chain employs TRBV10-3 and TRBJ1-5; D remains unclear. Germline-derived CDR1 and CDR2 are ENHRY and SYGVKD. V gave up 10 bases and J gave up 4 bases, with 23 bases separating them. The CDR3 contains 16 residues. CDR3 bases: TGTGCCAGCAGCCGCACTCATAATCCGCCAAATCAGCCCCAGCATTTT. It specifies CASSRTHNPPNQPQHF.

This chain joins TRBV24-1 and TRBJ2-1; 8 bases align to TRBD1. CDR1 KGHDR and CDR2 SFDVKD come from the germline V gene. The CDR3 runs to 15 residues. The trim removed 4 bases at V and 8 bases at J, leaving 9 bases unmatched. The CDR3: CATSDQTGARDEQFF. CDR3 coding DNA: TGTGCCACCAGTGACCAGACAGGGGCGAGGGATGAGCAGTTCTTC.

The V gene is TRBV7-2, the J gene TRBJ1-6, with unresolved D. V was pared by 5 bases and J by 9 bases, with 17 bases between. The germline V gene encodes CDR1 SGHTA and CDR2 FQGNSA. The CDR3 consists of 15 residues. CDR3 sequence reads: CASSPVAAPSSPLHF. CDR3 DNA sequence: TGTGCCAGCAGCCCCGTGGCAGCCCCTAGTTCACCCCTCCACTTT.

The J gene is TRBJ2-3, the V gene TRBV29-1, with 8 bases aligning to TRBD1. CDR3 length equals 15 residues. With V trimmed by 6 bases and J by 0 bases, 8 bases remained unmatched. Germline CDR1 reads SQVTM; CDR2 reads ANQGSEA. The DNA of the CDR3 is TGCAGCGTCGCCACAGGGGGGACTAGCACAGATACGCAGTATTTT. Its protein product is CSVATGGTSTDTQYF.

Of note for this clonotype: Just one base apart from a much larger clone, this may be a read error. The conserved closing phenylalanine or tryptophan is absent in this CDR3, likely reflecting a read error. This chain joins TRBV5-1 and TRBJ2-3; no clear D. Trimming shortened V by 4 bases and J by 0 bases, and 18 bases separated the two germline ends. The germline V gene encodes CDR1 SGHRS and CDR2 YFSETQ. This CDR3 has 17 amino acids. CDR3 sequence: CASSGRHWPASTDTQYL. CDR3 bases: TGCGCCAGCAGCGGTAGACATTGGCCAGCTAGCACAGATACGCAGTATTTG.

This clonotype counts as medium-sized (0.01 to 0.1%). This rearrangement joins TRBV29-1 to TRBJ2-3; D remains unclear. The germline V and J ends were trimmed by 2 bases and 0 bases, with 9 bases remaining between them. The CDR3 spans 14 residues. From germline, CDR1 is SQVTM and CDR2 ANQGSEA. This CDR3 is CSVERADSTDTQYF. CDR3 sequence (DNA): TGCAGCGTTGAAAGGGCCGATAGCACAGATACGCAGTATTTT.

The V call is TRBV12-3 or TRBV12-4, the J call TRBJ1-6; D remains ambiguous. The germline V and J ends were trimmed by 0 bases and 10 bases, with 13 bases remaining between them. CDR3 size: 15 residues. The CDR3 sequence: CASSLALRGDSPLHF. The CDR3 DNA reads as TGTGCCAGCAGTTTAGCGCTGCGGGGAGACTCACCCCTCCACTTT.

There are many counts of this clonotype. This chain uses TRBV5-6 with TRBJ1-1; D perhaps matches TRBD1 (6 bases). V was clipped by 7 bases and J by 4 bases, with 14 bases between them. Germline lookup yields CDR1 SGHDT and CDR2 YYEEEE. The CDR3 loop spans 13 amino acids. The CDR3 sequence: CASHLGAGTEAFF. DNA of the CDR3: TGTGCCAGCCATTTGGGGGCGGGCACTGAAGCTTTCTTT. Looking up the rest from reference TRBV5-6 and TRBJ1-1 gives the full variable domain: DAGVTQSPTHLIKTRGQQVTLRCSPKSGHDTVSWYQQALGQGPQFIFQYYEEEERQRGNFPDRFSGHQFPNYSSELNVNALLLGDSALYLCASHLGAGTEAFFGQGTRLTVV.

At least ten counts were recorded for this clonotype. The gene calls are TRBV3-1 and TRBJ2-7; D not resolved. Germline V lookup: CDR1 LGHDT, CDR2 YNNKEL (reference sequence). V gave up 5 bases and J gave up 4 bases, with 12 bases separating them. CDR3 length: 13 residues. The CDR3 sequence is CASSYGRRYEQYF. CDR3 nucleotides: TGTGCCAGCAGCTACGGACGGAGATACGAGCAGTACTTC.

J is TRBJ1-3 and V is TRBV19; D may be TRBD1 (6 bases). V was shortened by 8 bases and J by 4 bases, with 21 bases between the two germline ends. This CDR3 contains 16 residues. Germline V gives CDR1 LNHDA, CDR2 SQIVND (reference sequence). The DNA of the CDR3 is TGTGCCAGTGGGGGGACATCAGGGCTGACCGGAAACACCATATATTTT. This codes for CASGGTSGLTGNTIYF.

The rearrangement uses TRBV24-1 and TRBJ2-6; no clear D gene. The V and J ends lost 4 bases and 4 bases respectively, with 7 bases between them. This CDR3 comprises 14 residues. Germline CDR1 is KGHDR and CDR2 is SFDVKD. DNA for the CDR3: TGTGCCACCAGTGACAGTCGCGGGGCCAACGTCCTGACTTTC. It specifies CATSDSRGANVLTF.

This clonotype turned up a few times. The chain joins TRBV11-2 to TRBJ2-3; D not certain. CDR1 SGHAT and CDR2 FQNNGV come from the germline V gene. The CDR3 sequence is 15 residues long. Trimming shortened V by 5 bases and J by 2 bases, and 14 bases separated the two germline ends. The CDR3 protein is CASSPMVANTDTQYF. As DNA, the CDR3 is TGTGCCAGCAGCCCCATGGTCGCTAACACAGATACGCAGTATTTT.

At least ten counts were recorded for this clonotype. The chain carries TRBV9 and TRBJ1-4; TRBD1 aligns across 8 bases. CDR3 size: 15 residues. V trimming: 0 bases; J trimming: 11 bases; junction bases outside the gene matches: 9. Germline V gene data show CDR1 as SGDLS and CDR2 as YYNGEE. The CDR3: CASSVGTDRGKKLFF. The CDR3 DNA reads TGTGCCAGCAGCGTAGGAACCGACAGGGGAAAGAAACTGTTTTTT.

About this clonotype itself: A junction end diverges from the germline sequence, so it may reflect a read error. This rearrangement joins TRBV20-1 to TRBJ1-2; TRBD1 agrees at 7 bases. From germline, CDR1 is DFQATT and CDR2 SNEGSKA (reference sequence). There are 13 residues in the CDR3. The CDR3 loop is CNARTGSNYGYTF. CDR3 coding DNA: TGCAATGCTAGGACAGGCAGCAACTATGGCTACACCTTC.

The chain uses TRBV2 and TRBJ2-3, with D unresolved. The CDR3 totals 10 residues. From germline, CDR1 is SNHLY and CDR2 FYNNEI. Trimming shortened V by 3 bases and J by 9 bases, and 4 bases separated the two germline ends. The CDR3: CASSDLTQYF. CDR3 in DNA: TGTGCCAGCAGTGATTTAACGCAGTATTTT.

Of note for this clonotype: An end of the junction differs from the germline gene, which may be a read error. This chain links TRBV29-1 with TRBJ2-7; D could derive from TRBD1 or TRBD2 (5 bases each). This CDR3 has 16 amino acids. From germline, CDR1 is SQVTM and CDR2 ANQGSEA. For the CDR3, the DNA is TGCAGCGTTGTAGGTGACAGCCAAATTGAGGGCTACGCGCAGTACTTC. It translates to CSVVGDSQIEGYAQYF.

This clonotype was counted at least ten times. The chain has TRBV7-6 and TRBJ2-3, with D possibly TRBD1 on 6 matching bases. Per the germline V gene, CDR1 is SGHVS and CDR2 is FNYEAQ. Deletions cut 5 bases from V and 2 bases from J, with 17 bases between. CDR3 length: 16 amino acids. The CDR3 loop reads CASSPHVGAPTDTQYF. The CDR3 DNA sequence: TGTGCCAGCAGCCCCCACGTGGGGGCGCCCACAGATACGCAGTATTTT.

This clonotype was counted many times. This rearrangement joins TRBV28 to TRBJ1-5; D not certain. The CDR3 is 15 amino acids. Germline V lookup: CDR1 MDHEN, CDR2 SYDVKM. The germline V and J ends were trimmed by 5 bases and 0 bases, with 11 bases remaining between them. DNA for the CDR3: TGTGCCAGCAGTCAAACACTGTATAGCAATCAGCCCCAGCATTTT. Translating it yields CASSQTLYSNQPQHF.

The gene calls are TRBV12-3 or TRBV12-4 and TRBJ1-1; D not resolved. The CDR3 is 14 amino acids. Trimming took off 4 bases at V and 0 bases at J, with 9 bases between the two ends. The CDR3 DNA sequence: TGTGCCAGCAGTTCCCCGGTGGTGAACACTGAAGCTTTCTTT. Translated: CASSSPVVNTEAFF.

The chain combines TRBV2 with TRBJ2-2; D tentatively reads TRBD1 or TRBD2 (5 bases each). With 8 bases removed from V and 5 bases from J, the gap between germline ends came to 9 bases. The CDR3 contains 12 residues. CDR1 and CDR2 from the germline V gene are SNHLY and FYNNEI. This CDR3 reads CASERGTGELFF. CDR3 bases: TGTGCCAGCGAGAGGGGTACCGGGGAGCTGTTTTTT.

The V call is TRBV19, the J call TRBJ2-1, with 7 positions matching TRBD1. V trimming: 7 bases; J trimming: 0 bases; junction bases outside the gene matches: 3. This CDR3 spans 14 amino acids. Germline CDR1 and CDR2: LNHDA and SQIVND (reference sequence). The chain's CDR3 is CASTRDSSYNEQFF. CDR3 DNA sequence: TGTGCCAGTACCCGGGACAGCTCCTACAATGAGCAGTTCTTC.

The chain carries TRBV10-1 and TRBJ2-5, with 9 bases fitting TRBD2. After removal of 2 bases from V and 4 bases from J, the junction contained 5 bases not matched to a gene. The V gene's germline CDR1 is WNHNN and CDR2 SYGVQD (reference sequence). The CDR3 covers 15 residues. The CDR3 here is CASSEERGAGETQYF. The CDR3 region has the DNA TGCGCCAGCAGTGAGGAGCGGGGGGCTGGAGAGACCCAGTACTTC.

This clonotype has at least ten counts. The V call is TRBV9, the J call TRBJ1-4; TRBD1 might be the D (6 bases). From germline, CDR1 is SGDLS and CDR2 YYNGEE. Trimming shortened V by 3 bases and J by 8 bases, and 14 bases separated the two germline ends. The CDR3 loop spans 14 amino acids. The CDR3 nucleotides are TGTGCCAGCAGCGAACCAGGGGCTGGAGAAAAACTGTTTTTT. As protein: CASSEPGAGEKLFF.

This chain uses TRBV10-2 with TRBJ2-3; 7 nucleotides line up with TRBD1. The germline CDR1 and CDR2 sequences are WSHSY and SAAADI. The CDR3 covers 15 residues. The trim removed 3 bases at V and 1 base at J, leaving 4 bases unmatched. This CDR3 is CASSEGDSRTDTQYF. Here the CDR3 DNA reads TGCGCCAGCAGTGAAGGGGACAGCCGCACAGATACGCAGTATTTT.

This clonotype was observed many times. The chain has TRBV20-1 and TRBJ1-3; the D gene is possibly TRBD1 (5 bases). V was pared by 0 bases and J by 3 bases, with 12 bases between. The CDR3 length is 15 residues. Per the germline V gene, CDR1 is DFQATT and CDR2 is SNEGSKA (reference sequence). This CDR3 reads CSARDLETGGNTIYF. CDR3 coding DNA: TGCAGTGCTAGAGATCTTGAAACAGGTGGAAACACCATATATTTT.

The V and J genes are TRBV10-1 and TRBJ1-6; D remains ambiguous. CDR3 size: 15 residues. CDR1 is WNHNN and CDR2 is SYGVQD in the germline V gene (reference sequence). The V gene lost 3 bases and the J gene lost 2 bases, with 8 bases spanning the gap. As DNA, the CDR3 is TGCGCCAGCAGTGACGGGAGGACCTATAATTCACCCCTCCACTTT. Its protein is CASSDGRTYNSPLHF.